A selection of T cell receptor beta chains follows, all from one sample in a study of T-cell reconstitution after alpha-beta-depleted transplantation in children. TCRdb analysed the PCR reads with MiXCR anew, one entry per CDR3 protein. This repertoire shows over 200,000 distinct CDR3 sequences, approximately 10% found once; its top ten account for 25% to 30%. The starting material was PBMCs, obtained before TCRalphabeta/CD19-depleted stem cell transplant. These receptors were obtained from a child under two years old with acute myeloid leukemia, due to receive a stem cell transplant. CDR3s include the opening cysteine and the closing phenylalanine or tryptophan. D genes are given only for firm matches. For some rows the clone size is stated as once, few or many, or as a class when expanded; others skip it.

J gene: TRBJ2-5
D gene: .
clone size: many
V gene: TRBV2
CDR3 protein: CATLVGLETQYF
CDR3 DNA: TGTGCCACCCTAGTGGGGTTAGAGACCCAGTACTTC

J gene: TRBJ1-3
D gene: TRBD1
clone size: many
V gene: TRBV5-8
CDR3 protein: CASSLEGTVIFSGNTIYF
CDR3 DNA: TGTGCCAGCAGCTTGGAAGGGACAGTAATCTTCTCTGGAAACACCATATATTTT

J gene: TRBJ1-4
D gene: .
clone size: many
V gene: TRBV12-3/TRBV12-4
CDR3 protein: CASSPGLDNEKLFF
CDR3 DNA: TGTGCCAGCAGTCCCGGACTTGATAATGAAAAACTGTTTTTT

J gene: TRBJ2-1
D gene: .
clone size: many
V gene: TRBV20-1
CDR3 protein: CSARVGTPDNEQFF
CDR3 DNA: TGCAGTGCTAGAGTCGGGACTCCCGACAATGAGCAGTTCTTC

J gene: TRBJ2-3
D gene: TRBD1
clone size: many
V gene: TRBV28
CDR3 protein: CASVDRGLGDTQYF
CDR3 DNA: TGTGCCAGCGTAGACAGGGGGCTTGGAGATACGCAGTATTTT

J gene: TRBJ2-2
D gene: TRBD1
clone size: many
V gene: TRBV20-1
CDR3 protein: CSARTGGNTGELFF
CDR3 DNA: TGCAGTGCTAGAACAGGGGGGAACACCGGGGAGCTGTTTTTT

J gene: TRBJ2-7
D gene: .
clone size: few
V gene: TRBV29-1
CDR3 protein: CSVGSQAREQYF
CDR3 DNA: TGCAGCGTTGGGTCCCAGGCGCGGGAGCAGTACTTC

J gene: TRBJ2-5
D gene: TRBD1
clone size: many
V gene: TRBV5-5
CDR3 protein: CASSFLTGAGETQYF
CDR3 DNA: TGTGCCAGCAGCTTCTTGACAGGGGCAGGAGAGACCCAGTACTTC

J gene: TRBJ1-4
D gene: .
clone size: many
V gene: TRBV7-8
CDR3 protein: CASSLGVTNEKLFF
CDR3 DNA: TGTGCCAGCAGTTTGGGGGTAACTAATGAAAAACTGTTTTTT

J gene: TRBJ2-1
D gene: TRBD2
clone size: many
V gene: TRBV25-1
CDR3 protein: CASSDTSGSLSYNEQFF
CDR3 DNA: TGTGCCAGCAGTGATACTAGCGGGAGCCTCTCCTACAATGAGCAGTTCTTC

J gene: TRBJ2-5
D gene: .
clone size: .
V gene: TRBV7-2
CDR3 protein: CASSPRDQETQYF
CDR3 DNA: TGTGCCAGCAGCCCCCGTGACCAAGAGACCCAGTACTTC

J gene: TRBJ2-7
D gene: .
clone size: .
V gene: TRBV10-3
CDR3 protein: CAISEGSSSYEQYF
CDR3 DNA: TGTGCCATCAGTGAGGGGTCTTCGTCGTACGAGCAGTACTTC

J gene: TRBJ1-5
D gene: TRBD1
clone size: many
V gene: TRBV7-8
CDR3 protein: CASSLGGQGYSNQPQHF
CDR3 DNA: TGTGCCAGCAGCTTAGGGGGACAGGGCTATAGCAATCAGCCCCAGCATTTT

J gene: TRBJ1-2
D gene: TRBD1
clone size: few
V gene: TRBV7-9
CDR3 protein: CASSPSKAGGDGYTF
CDR3 DNA: TGTGCCAGCAGCCCCAGCAAGGCAGGGGGAGATGGCTACACCTTC

J gene: TRBJ2-1
D gene: TRBD1
clone size: many
V gene: TRBV12-3/TRBV12-4
CDR3 protein: CASSATGKRVNEQFF
CDR3 DNA: TGTGCCAGCAGTGCGACAGGGAAAAGGGTCAATGAGCAGTTCTTC

J gene: TRBJ2-7
D gene: TRBD1
clone size: .
V gene: TRBV5-5
CDR3 protein: CASSSFPGQGAGSYEQYF
CDR3 DNA: TGTGCCAGCAGCTCGTTCCCGGGACAGGGGGCAGGCTCCTACGAGCAGTACTTC

J gene: TRBJ2-5
D gene: .
clone size: .
V gene: TRBV6-1
CDR3 protein: CASSDQGGISQETQYF
CDR3 DNA: TGTGCCAGCAGTGACCAGGGGGGTATTAGCCAAGAGACCCAGTACTTC

J gene: TRBJ1-1
D gene: .
clone size: many
V gene: TRBV7-9
CDR3 protein: CASNLSTEGDEAFF
CDR3 DNA: TGTGCCAGCAACCTATCCACCGAGGGAGATGAAGCTTTCTTT

J gene: TRBJ2-1
D gene: TRBD1
clone size: few
V gene: TRBV14
CDR3 protein: CASSQDLGQAGGKNEQFF
CDR3 DNA: TGTGCCAGCAGCCAAGATCTGGGACAGGCAGGGGGCAAGAATGAGCAGTTCTTC

J gene: TRBJ2-7
D gene: TRBD2
clone size: few
V gene: TRBV6-5
CDR3 protein: CASSYGSGVYEQYF
CDR3 DNA: TGTGCCAGCAGTTACGGTAGCGGGGTCTACGAGCAGTACTTC

J gene: TRBJ1-2
D gene: TRBD1
clone size: .
V gene: TRBV2
CDR3 protein: CASSRDRGGGYTF
CDR3 DNA: TGTGCCAGCAGCCGGGACAGGGGGGGAGGCTACACCTTC

J gene: TRBJ2-7
D gene: TRBD2
clone size: many
V gene: TRBV20-1
CDR3 protein: CSAEAGGGNEQYF
CDR3 DNA: TGCAGTGCCGAAGCGGGAGGTGGAAACGAGCAGTACTTC

J gene: TRBJ1-5
D gene: .
clone size: many
V gene: TRBV6-5
CDR3 protein: CASSSGLGNQPQHF
CDR3 DNA: TGTGCCAGCAGTTCGGGACTGGGAAATCAGCCCCAGCATTTT

J gene: TRBJ2-3
D gene: .
clone size: many
V gene: TRBV5-1
CDR3 protein: CASSLEGYGTDTQYF
CDR3 DNA: TGCGCCAGCAGCTTGGAGGGGTACGGCACAGATACGCAGTATTTT

J gene: TRBJ2-5
D gene: TRBD2
clone size: many
V gene: TRBV7-8
CDR3 protein: CASSLTSGSWETQYF
CDR3 DNA: TGTGCCAGCAGCTTAACTAGCGGGAGTTGGGAGACCCAGTACTTC

J gene: TRBJ1-1
D gene: TRBD1
clone size: many
V gene: TRBV5-6
CDR3 protein: CASSPDRAGNTEAFF
CDR3 DNA: TGTGCCAGCAGCCCGGACAGGGCGGGTAACACTGAAGCTTTCTTT

J gene: TRBJ2-7
D gene: .
clone size: many
V gene: TRBV28
CDR3 protein: CASSPAVRRPGLSYEQYF
CDR3 DNA: TGTGCCAGCAGTCCAGCAGTTCGGAGGCCGGGCCTCTCCTACGAGCAGTACTTC

J gene: TRBJ2-2
D gene: .
clone size: .
V gene: TRBV5-1
CDR3 protein: CASSSVTGSTGELFF
CDR3 DNA: TGCGCCAGCAGCTCGGTCACAGGGAGCACCGGGGAGCTGTTTTTT

J gene: TRBJ1-1
D gene: .
clone size: many
V gene: TRBV5-1
CDR3 protein: CASSRTDNTEAFF
CDR3 DNA: TGCGCCAGCAGCAGGACGGATAACACTGAAGCTTTCTTT

J gene: TRBJ1-2
D gene: .
clone size: .
V gene: TRBV30
CDR3 protein: CAWSVYRAYGYTF
CDR3 DNA: TGTGCCTGGAGTGTATACAGGGCGTATGGCTACACCTTC

J gene: TRBJ2-6
D gene: .
clone size: .
V gene: TRBV27
CDR3 protein: CASSLSQAPSGANVLTF
CDR3 DNA: TGTGCCAGCAGTTTAAGTCAGGCGCCCTCTGGGGCCAACGTCCTGACTTTC

J gene: TRBJ1-5
D gene: .
clone size: many
V gene: TRBV24-1
CDR3 protein: CATSTGGYNQPQHF
CDR3 DNA: TGTGCCACCAGTACCGGGGGATACAATCAGCCCCAGCATTTT

J gene: TRBJ1-5
D gene: .
clone size: many
V gene: TRBV6-5
CDR3 protein: CASRGKKGYQPQHF
CDR3 DNA: TGTGCCAGCAGGGGGAAAAAGGGTTATCAGCCCCAGCATTTT

J gene: TRBJ2-1
D gene: .
clone size: many
V gene: TRBV5-1
CDR3 protein: CASSLGPSSYNEQFF
CDR3 DNA: TGCGCCAGCAGCTTGGGACCGTCGTCCTACAATGAGCAGTTCTTC

J gene: TRBJ2-3
D gene: TRBD1
clone size: many
V gene: TRBV5-1
CDR3 protein: CASSADRATDTQYF
CDR3 DNA: TGCGCCAGCAGCGCCGACAGGGCCACAGATACGCAGTATTTT

J gene: TRBJ1-2
D gene: .
clone size: many
V gene: TRBV5-1
CDR3 protein: CASSLVGVNADNGYTF
CDR3 DNA: TGCGCCAGCAGCTTGGTCGGCGTAAACGCGGACAATGGCTACACCTTC

J gene: TRBJ2-7
D gene: TRBD1
clone size: many
V gene: TRBV7-2
CDR3 protein: CASSLRTGGEVADYEQYF
CDR3 DNA: TGTGCCAGCAGCTTAAGGACAGGGGGCGAGGTGGCCGACTACGAGCAGTACTTC

J gene: TRBJ1-5
D gene: .
clone size: many
V gene: TRBV6-1
CDR3 protein: CASRGDQPQHF
CDR3 DNA: TGTGCCAGCCGCGGGGATCAGCCCCAGCATTTT

J gene: TRBJ2-1
D gene: .
clone size: many
V gene: TRBV5-1
CDR3 protein: CASSFLDRNNEQFF
CDR3 DNA: TGCGCCAGCAGCTTCTTGGACAGAAACAATGAGCAGTTCTTC

J gene: TRBJ2-7
D gene: .
clone size: many
V gene: TRBV12-3/TRBV12-4
CDR3 protein: CASSPGPRSYEQYF
CDR3 DNA: TGTGCCAGCAGTCCGGGACCCCGAAGCTACGAGCAGTACTTC

J gene: TRBJ2-2
D gene: .
clone size: .
V gene: TRBV29-1
CDR3 protein: CSVARALNTGELFF
CDR3 DNA: TGCAGCGTCGCGCGGGCCCTGAACACCGGGGAGCTGTTTTTT

J gene: TRBJ1-1
D gene: .
clone size: many
V gene: TRBV20-1
CDR3 protein: CSALNYEAFF
CDR3 DNA: TGCAGTGCCCTGAATTATGAAGCTTTCTTT

J gene: TRBJ1-1
D gene: TRBD1
clone size: many
V gene: TRBV20-1
CDR3 protein: CSARDRGLATEAFF
CDR3 DNA: TGCAGTGCTAGAGACAGGGGGCTGGCCACTGAAGCTTTCTTT

J gene: TRBJ2-1
D gene: .
clone size: few
V gene: TRBV7-3
CDR3 protein: CASSLTPENEQFF
CDR3 DNA: TGTGCCAGCAGCTTAACCCCCGAAAATGAGCAGTTCTTC

J gene: TRBJ2-7
D gene: .
clone size: many
V gene: TRBV12-3/TRBV12-4
CDR3 protein: CASSWRSSYEQYF
CDR3 DNA: TGTGCCAGCAGTTGGCGGAGCTCCTACGAGCAGTACTTC

J gene: TRBJ2-5
D gene: TRBD2
clone size: many
V gene: TRBV5-1
CDR3 protein: CASSGLAVDTGVTQYF
CDR3 DNA: TGCGCCAGTTCGGGACTAGCGGTGGATACGGGGGTGACCCAGTACTTC

J gene: TRBJ2-5
D gene: .
clone size: many
V gene: TRBV20-1
CDR3 protein: CSAMIRGQETQYF
CDR3 DNA: TGCAGTGCTATGATACGGGGCCAAGAGACCCAGTACTTC

J gene: TRBJ2-7
D gene: .
clone size: many
V gene: TRBV7-2
CDR3 protein: CASSLRPTPPEQYF
CDR3 DNA: TGTGCCAGCAGCTTAAGGCCAACTCCCCCCGAGCAGTACTTC

J gene: TRBJ2-5
D gene: TRBD2
clone size: many
V gene: TRBV7-2
CDR3 protein: CASSFNSGEETQYF
CDR3 DNA: TGTGCCAGCAGCTTCAATAGCGGGGAAGAGACCCAGTACTTC

J gene: TRBJ2-5
D gene: .
clone size: many
V gene: TRBV7-2
CDR3 protein: CASSLVGAQYF
CDR3 DNA: TGTGCCAGCAGCTTAGTGGGGGCCCAGTACTTC

J gene: TRBJ1-6
D gene: .
clone size: many
V gene: TRBV20-1
CDR3 protein: CSARETAVVTLHF
CDR3 DNA: TGCAGTGCTAGAGAGACAGCCGTGGTCACCCTCCACTTT

J gene: TRBJ2-2
D gene: .
clone size: many
V gene: TRBV7-3
CDR3 protein: CASSLRDGSVELFF
CDR3 DNA: TGTGCCAGCAGCTTAAGGGACGGGTCTGTGGAGCTGTTTTTT